Below are 18 T cell receptor beta chains sequenced from a single sample in a study of blood T cell repertoires in COVID-19. Sequenced by immunoSEQ multiplex PCR; TCRdb stores in-frame clones only, minus some. This sample carries a few hundred thousand clones, 86% of them seen once, and the ten largest clones take roughly 1.9%. Sequenced: peripheral blood. The source is a man younger than 40 with active or convalescent COVID-19.

The chain uses TRBV11-1 and TRBJ1-2, with TRBD1 identical over 7 bases. J gave up 4 bases and V 5 bases, and 10 bases lay outside the gene matches. There are 15 residues in the CDR3. CDR1 is SGHAT, CDR2 FQDESV, per germline (reference sequence). The CDR3 reads CASSPRIQGIYGYTF. The DNA for the CDR3 is TGTGCCAGCAGCCCTAGGATACAGGGGATCTATGGCTACACCTTC.

In its sample, this clone was seen once. The chain is built from TRBV6-5 and TRBJ2-7; 11 positions match TRBD2. Losses at the gene ends were 5 bases for V and 5 bases for J; bases not matched to a gene: 8. The CDR3 sequence is 15 residues long. CDR1 is MNHEY, CDR2 SVGAGI, per germline. This CDR3 reads CASSIVAGGPNEQYF. CDR3 coding DNA: TGTGCCAGCAGTATCGTAGCGGGGGGGCCAAACGAGCAGTACTTC.

CDR3: CASSQDWDRGPLHF. In DNA, the CDR3 is TGTGCCAGCAGCCAAGATTGGGACAGGGGGCCTCTCCACTTT. J is TRBJ1-6 and V is TRBV3-1 (or the pseudogene TRBV3-2); TRBD1 agrees at 12 bases. V shed 0 bases and J 16 bases; nucleotides not matched to a gene: 4. This CDR3 spans 14 amino acids. Germline loops: CDR1 LGHDT, CDR2 YNNKEL (reference sequence).

The gene calls are TRBV11-2 and TRBJ2-6; 7 bases are shared with TRBD2. From germline, CDR1 is SGHAT and CDR2 FQNNGV. The CDR3 extends over 16 amino acids. The J segment lost 2 bases and the V segment lost 6 bases, leaving 7 bases of the junction unmatched. The chain's CDR3 is CASSPMGGAGANVLTF. The DNA of the CDR3 is TGTGCCAGCAGTCCTATGGGGGGGGCTGGGGCCAACGTCCTGACTTTC.

The chain employs TRBV19 and TRBJ1-5; 8 positions agree with TRBD1. V dropped 6 bases and J dropped 0; count of bases not matched to a gene: 4. Germline V lookup: CDR1 LNHDA, CDR2 SQIVND (reference sequence). CDR3 length equals 15 residues. Here the CDR3 reads CASRDRAHSNQPQHF. The CDR3 bases are TGTGCCAGTAGGGACAGGGCACATAGCAATCAGCCCCAGCATTTT.

This sequence joins TRBV6-5 and TRBJ1-1; TRBD1 aligns across 7 bases. The CDR3 runs to 14 residues. Trimming removed 9 bases from V and 4 bases from J; junction bases left unmatched: 11. From germline, CDR1 is MNHEY and CDR2 SVGAGI. The CDR3, as DNA: TGTGCCAGTATTAGACAGGGCTACAGCACTGAAGCTTTCTTT. This codes for CASIRQGYSTEAFF.

This chain joins TRBV4-2 and TRBJ1-1, with D unclear. Trimming left V 4 bases short and J 0 bases short, with 12 bases between. This CDR3 region has 15 residues. CDR1 is LGHNA, CDR2 YNFKEQ, per germline. In DNA form, the CDR3 reads TGTGCCAGCAGCCTGGGGAGGGAACTGAACACTGAAGCTTTCTTT. This gives the protein CASSLGRELNTEAFF.

This chain uses TRBV5-1 with TRBJ2-1; the D gene is possibly TRBD1 (6 bases). Trimming took off 4 bases at V and 4 bases at J, with 12 bases between the two ends. The CDR3 length is 14 residues. Germline V lookup: CDR1 SGHRS, CDR2 YFSETQ. This CDR3 is CASSLPGQYNEQFF. Written as DNA, the CDR3 is TGCGCCAGCAGCCTACCGGGACAATACAATGAGCAGTTCTTC.

The V and J genes are TRBV3-1 (or the pseudogene TRBV3-2) and TRBJ2-5; weak D call: TRBD1 (5 bases). This CDR3 is 15 amino acids long. V was shortened by 8 bases and J by 3 bases, with 19 bases between the two germline ends. Germline V CDR1 and CDR2: LGHDT, YNNKEL (reference sequence). CDR3 amino acids: CASQVSVSGKETQYF. In DNA, the CDR3 is TGTGCCAGCCAAGTTTCCGTCTCAGGGAAAGAGACCCAGTACTTC.

This clone has just a few counts. This chain connects TRBV27 to TRBJ1-2; unclear D gene. The CDR3 is 13 amino acids. Germline V gives CDR1 MNHEY, CDR2 SMNVEV (reference sequence). With 3 bases removed from V and 2 bases from J, the gap between germline ends came to 7 bases. DNA of the CDR3: TGTGCCAGCAGTTTTACGCAGAACTATGGCTACACCTTC. Translated: CASSFTQNYGYTF.

This chain connects TRBV19 to TRBJ2-6; maybe TRBD1 (5 bases). CDR3 size: 16 residues. Germline CDR1 reads LNHDA; CDR2 reads SQIVND (reference sequence). Trimming removed 5 bases from V and 0 bases from J, with 11 bases in between. The CDR3 nucleotides are TGTGCCAGTAGTTTTGGTAGGGGCTCTGGGGCCAACGTCCTGACTTTC. This gives the protein CASSFGRGSGANVLTF.

The rearrangement links TRBV3-1 (or the pseudogene TRBV3-2) to TRBJ1-1; D remains unclear. In germline, CDR1 is LGHDT, CDR2 YNNKEL (reference sequence). There are 15 residues in the CDR3. Trimming pared 1 base from V and 1 base from J, leaving 10 bases between. CDR3 DNA sequence: TGTGCCAGCAGCCAAGTTTTCGCAGGGAACACTGAAGCTTTCTTT. This sequence encodes CASSQVFAGNTEAFF.

The chain uses TRBV4-1 and TRBJ1-2; the D is unclear. The length of the CDR3 is 14 residues. CDR1 is MGHRA, CDR2 YSYEKL, per germline. V was cut by 0 bases and J by 9 bases, with 14 bases left in between. CDR3 in amino acids: CASSQDSTAQSYTF. The CDR3 DNA reads as TGCGCCAGCAGCCAAGACTCTACAGCACAGAGCTACACCTTC.

The chain combines TRBV4-1 with TRBJ2-7; tentative D call: TRBD2 (6 bases). The CDR3 is 14 amino acids. Germline CDR1 MGHRA, CDR2 YSYEKL. With 1 base removed from V and 2 bases from J, the gap between germline ends came to 9 bases. The CDR3 sequence: CASSQGAGTYEQYF. The CDR3 DNA reads as TGCGCCAGCAGCCAAGGGGCGGGGACCTACGAGCAGTACTTC.

CDR3: CASSPRTGSQPQHF. Written as DNA, the CDR3 is TGTGCCAGCAGCCCGCGGACTGGATCTCAGCCCCAGCATTTT. The V call is TRBV3-1 (or the pseudogene TRBV3-2), the J call TRBJ1-5, with D unresolved. CDR1 and CDR2 (germline): LGHDT, YNNKEL (reference sequence). Trimming took off 4 bases at V and 6 bases at J, with 13 bases between the two ends. CDR3 length: 14 amino acids.

The chain carries TRBV5-8 and TRBJ2-1; 8 bases fit TRBD2. Germline CDR1 and CDR2: SGHTS and YDEGEE. The J segment lost 3 bases and the V segment lost 1 base, leaving 3 bases of the junction unmatched. CDR3 length: 15 amino acids. CDR3 residues: CASSLSGTSYNEQFF. The CDR3 DNA is TGTGCCAGCAGCTTGAGCGGGACTAGCTACAATGAGCAGTTCTTC. The complete variable domain, with remaining parts taken from reference TRBV5-8 and TRBJ2-1, reads EAGVTQSPTHLIKTRGQQATLRCSPISGHTSVYWYQQALGLGLQFLLWYDEGEERNRGNFPPRFSGRQFPNYSSELNVNALELEDSALYLCASSLSGTSYNEQFFGPGTRLTVL.

This clone showed up just once. The V gene is TRBV3-1 (or the pseudogene TRBV3-2), the J gene TRBJ2-7, with D maybe TRBD2 (7 bases). Trimming left V 8 bases short and J 6 bases short, with 11 bases between. The CDR3 totals 11 residues. Germline-derived CDR1 and CDR2 are LGHDT and YNNKEL (reference sequence). CDR3 sequence reads: CASQGGVEQYF. For the CDR3, the DNA is TGTGCCAGCCAAGGGGGGGTCGAGCAGTACTTC.

The genes are TRBV5-6 and TRBJ1-1; TRBD1 matches at 7 bases. The CDR3 sequence is 15 residues long. CDR1 and CDR2 (germline): SGHDT, YYEEEE. J was trimmed by 7 bases and V by 4 bases; bases with no gene match: 13. Here the CDR3 reads CASSPNHDRVNEAFF. In nucleotides, the CDR3 is TGTGCCAGCAGCCCAAACCACGACAGGGTAAATGAAGCTTTCTTT.